The 20 T cell receptor beta chains presented below share a single source sample, sequenced in a study of OX40 agonist ivuxolimab in advanced cancers. Produced via immunoSEQ multiplex PCR; TCRdb's table is partial and in-frame only. The table lists tens of thousands of clones, roughly 90% of them singletons, with 2.5% to 3% in the top ten. The specimen comprised CD4+ or CD8+ T cells sorted from blood, sampled in a trial of the OX40 agonist ivuxolimab. These TCRs come from an adult with an advanced solid tumor such as melanoma, head and neck, liver or kidney cancer.

The chain recombines TRBV27 with TRBJ2-5, with TRBD2 matching 9 bases. CDR3 length: 16 amino acids. In germline, CDR1 is MNHEY, CDR2 SMNVEV (reference sequence). With 7 bases clipped from V and 4 bases from J, the junction kept 13 bases outside the gene matches. CDR3 residues: CASILLAAGGAETQYF. CDR3 DNA sequence: TGTGCCAGCATACTATTAGCCGCGGGAGGGGCAGAGACCCAGTACTTC.

CDR3 residues: CASSMGRDRSNQPQHF. The CDR3 coding sequence is TGTGCCAGTAGTATGGGCCGGGATCGAAGCAATCAGCCCCAGCATTTT. The genes are TRBV19 and TRBJ1-5; D remains ambiguous. The CDR3 covers 16 residues. Germline assignment: CDR1 LNHDA and CDR2 SQIVND (reference sequence). The V end lost 3 bases, the J end lost 1 base, and 13 bases lay between the germline ends.

The chain recombines TRBV28 with TRBJ2-1; 7 bases agree with TRBD1. The CDR3 spans 15 residues. Per germline, CDR1 MDHEN and CDR2 SYDVKM. J was trimmed by 8 bases and V by 4 bases; bases with no gene match: 11. CDR3 amino acids: CASSSTGAARDEQFF. DNA of the CDR3: TGTGCCAGCAGTTCCACAGGGGCGGCTCGAGATGAGCAGTTCTTC. The full variable domain, completed using reference TRBV28 and TRBJ2-1, is DVKVTQSSRYLVKRTGEKVFLECVQDMDHENMFWYRQDPGLGLRLIYFSYDVKMKEKGDIPEGYSVSREKKERFSLILESASTNQTSMYLCASSSTGAARDEQFFGPGTRLTVL.

The chain is built from TRBV27 and TRBJ2-7; D ambiguous. Trimming shortened V by 3 bases and J by 2 bases, and 14 bases separated the two germline ends. The germline V gene encodes CDR1 MNHEY and CDR2 SMNVEV (reference sequence). CDR3 size: 15 residues. The CDR3 DNA is TGTGCCAGCAGTTTTGAGGTCAGTCCCACCTACGAGCAGTACTTC. This gives the protein CASSFEVSPTYEQYF.

The chain joins TRBV4-2 to TRBJ2-1; TRBD2 matches at 7 bases. Losses at the gene ends were 2 bases for V and 10 bases for J; bases not matched to a gene: 2. CDR3 length equals 12 residues. Per the germline V gene, CDR1 is LGHNA and CDR2 is YNFKEQ. The CDR3 sequence is CASSQQAGEQFF. The CDR3, as DNA: TGTGCCAGCAGCCAACAAGCGGGGGAGCAGTTCTTC.

The chain is built from TRBV7-7 and TRBJ2-3; D not certain. V shed 1 base and J shed 5 bases, with 7 bases lying between them. Germline V gene sequence: CDR1 SSHAT, CDR2 FNYEAQ (reference sequence). The length of the CDR3 is 13 residues. The CDR3, as DNA: TGTGCCAGCAGCTTAGGTTACGGAGATACGCAGTATTTT. Translating gives CASSLGYGDTQYF.

The CDR3 sequence: CASSRDGTGGEQYF. Written as DNA, the CDR3 is TGTGCCAGCTCACGGGACGGAACCGGTGGCGAGCAGTACTTC. This chain uses TRBV18 with TRBJ2-7; D assignment may be TRBD1 or TRBD2 (5 bases each). This CDR3 comprises 14 residues. Germline values: CDR1 KGHSH, CDR2 LQKENI. Between the trimmed V and J ends, which lost 4 bases and 6 bases, there was a span of 16 bases.

CDR3 protein: CASSPQAGRGNEQFF. The DNA of the CDR3 is TGTGCCAGCAGCCCGCAAGCGGGACGAGGCAATGAGCAGTTCTTC. The chain employs TRBV7-2 and TRBJ2-1, with 7 positions matching TRBD2. The trim removed 5 bases at V and 6 bases at J, leaving 10 bases unmatched. The CDR3 sequence is 15 residues long. From germline, CDR1 is SGHTA and CDR2 FQGNSA.

V gene TRBV5-6 combines with J gene TRBJ1-3; a weak D match, TRBD1 (6 bases). Looked up from germline, CDR1 is SGHDT and CDR2 is YYEEEE. The CDR3 loop spans 15 amino acids. V shed 5 bases and J shed 4 bases, with 16 bases lying between them. DNA for the CDR3: TGTGCCAGCAGACCGGCGGGAGGGGGAGGAAACACCATATATTTT. Residues: CASRPAGGGGNTIYF.

This clone occurred once. The rearrangement links TRBV7-2 to TRBJ2-2; possibly TRBD1 for D (6 bases). CDR3 size: 19 residues. Trimming stripped 4 bases from V and 0 bases from J, with 21 bases between. CDR1 and CDR2 from the germline V gene are SGHTA and FQGNSA. The CDR3 DNA follows: TGTGCCAGCAGCTCCACCCGCACGGCCGGGACAACGAACACCGGGGAGCTGTTTTTT. Amino acids: CASSSTRTAGTTNTGELFF.

The CDR3 sequence is CASSVLGGPTEAFF. The DNA of the CDR3 is TGTGCCAGCAGTGTTTTAGGGGGTCCCACTGAAGCTTTCTTT. The genes are TRBV6-1 and TRBJ1-1, with D possibly matching TRBD1 (6 bases). Per germline, CDR1 MNHNS and CDR2 SASEGT. CDR3 size: 14 residues. V was trimmed by 4 bases and J by 4 bases, leaving 13 bases between them.

The DNA for the CDR3 is TGTGCCAGCAGATCTGGGACGGTCCTCTACGAGCAGTACTTC. Its translation: CASRSGTVLYEQYF. This rearrangement joins TRBV28 to TRBJ2-7, with D perhaps given as TRBD1 or TRBD2 (5 bases each). In germline, CDR1 is MDHEN, CDR2 SYDVKM. This CDR3 is 14 amino acids long. V gave up 6 bases and J gave up 3 bases, with 15 bases separating them.

The chain couples TRBV5-1 to TRBJ2-1; D is possibly TRBD2 (6 bases). Germline V gene lookup returns CDR1 SGHRS and CDR2 YFSETQ. CDR3 length equals 14 residues. Between the trimmed V and J ends, which lost 0 bases and 5 bases, there was a span of 9 bases. In DNA, the CDR3 is TGCGCCAGCAGCTTGGTTCTAGCGAACAATGAGCAGTTCTTC. Its translation is CASSLVLANNEQFF.

The chain uses TRBV30 and TRBJ2-1, with D possibly called TRBD1 or TRBD2 (5 bases each). V lost 0 bases and J lost 16, with 13 bases in between. Germline V gene lookup returns CDR1 GTSNPN and CDR2 SVGIG (reference sequence). This CDR3 contains 11 residues. The CDR3 loop is CAWSVGPLLFF. As DNA, the CDR3 is TGTGCCTGGAGTGTGGGACCTCTTCTTTTCTTC.

This clone was seen a single time. The chain carries TRBV18 and TRBJ2-5; 7 bases are shared with TRBD2. J gave up 4 bases and V 1 base, and 0 bases lay outside the gene matches. The CDR3 has 13 amino acids. Germline V lookup: CDR1 KGHSH, CDR2 LQKENI. CDR3: CASSPREGETQYF. For the CDR3, the DNA is TGTGCCAGCTCACCACGGGAGGGAGAGACCCAGTACTTC.

This chain links TRBV27 with TRBJ2-3, with 9 nucleotides matching TRBD2. V lost 0 bases, J lost 3 bases, and 10 bases stayed unmatched. The CDR3 loop spans 18 amino acids. Per the germline V gene, CDR1 is MNHEY and CDR2 is SMNVEV (reference sequence). CDR3 DNA sequence: TGTGCCAGCAGTTTATCGCAGCCCAGCGGGGGGAGGACAGATACGCAGTATTTT. It is translated as CASSLSQPSGGRTDTQYF.

The J gene is TRBJ1-6, the V gene TRBV7-9, with a possible D match to TRBD1 (6 bases). Germline CDR1 is SEHNR and CDR2 is FQNEAQ (reference sequence). The germline V and J ends were trimmed by 3 bases and 8 bases, with 17 bases remaining between them. The CDR3 extends over 16 amino acids. This CDR3 is CASSFPGGGADSPLHF. DNA of the CDR3: TGTGCCAGCAGCTTCCCGGGCGGGGGCGCAGATTCACCCCTCCACTTT.

The chain joins TRBV6-6 to TRBJ2-2; D is ambiguous. This CDR3 has 14 amino acids. The germline V gene encodes CDR1 MNHNY and CDR2 SVGAGI (reference sequence). The V gene lost 6 bases and the J gene lost 3 bases, with 11 bases spanning the gap. CDR3: CASSRRQDTGELFF. The DNA of the CDR3 is TGTGCCAGCAGCCGCAGGCAGGACACCGGGGAGCTGTTTTTT.

With regard to this clone: Other DNA sequences of this sample code for an identical CDR3. V usage is TRBV11-2 and J usage is TRBJ1-6; D remains unclear. The CDR3 length is 14 residues. The germline V gene has CDR1 SGHAT and CDR2 FQNNGV. V gave up 1 base and J gave up 8 bases, with 9 bases separating them. DNA of the CDR3: TGTGCCAGCAGCTTAGGTGGCGGATATTCACCCCTCCACTTT. Protein product: CASSLGGGYSPLHF.

V and J are TRBV12-1 and TRBJ2-7; TRBD1 reflects the table's D call only, with no check against the DNA. TRBV12-1 is a recognized pseudogene. This CDR3 is 14 amino acids long. The CDR3 DNA reads TGTGCCAGCAGATTACGGGACAGGGAGCCCGAGCAGTACTTC. Encoded protein: CASRLRDREPEQYF.